This entry concerns a single T cell receptor (beta chain). Its antigen is undetermined. Other DNA sequences from this sample encode an identical CDR3 as well. This CDR3 spans 15 amino acids. CDR1 is SGHTA and CDR2 is FQGTGA in the germline V gene. The ends lost 5 bases at V and 10 bases at J; junction bases unmatched: 12. This entry is derived from a study of follicular helper T cells after annual influenza vaccination. Regarding the study as a whole: Just roughly 9.5-20% of cells analyzed had recovered productive TCRB sequences. The much larger non-cTfh compartments may have been undersampled. Change in circulating plasmablasts correlated with ICOS+CD38+ cTfh clonality change.

Time point described: 2015-2016 season, pre-vaccination. Only in-frame clones appear in the TCRdb table, and some are missing; sequencing was by immunoSEQ multiplex PCR. This table has fewer than 15,000 clones, 78% appearing once. The sequence derives from an adult who received the influenza vaccine. The sequences come from CXCR5- memory CD4+ T cells sorted from blood, collected on the day of influenza vaccination. The V and J genes are TRBV7-3 and TRBJ2-1; 9 nucleotides match TRBD2. CDR3 sequence: CASSRGAGGRLEQFF. CDR3 sequence (DNA): TGTGCCAGCAGCCGGGGAGCGGGGGGTCGATTAGAGCAGTTCTTC. The full variable domain, rest sourced from reference TRBV7-3 and TRBJ2-1, is GAGVSQTPSNKVTEKGKYVELRCDPISGHTALYWYRQSLGQGPEFLIYFQGTGAADDSGLPNDRFFAVRPEGSVSTLKIQRTERGDSAVYLCASSRGAGGRLEQFFGPGTRLTVL.